Shown below are 30 T cell receptor beta chains from a single sample sequenced in a study of human T cells and chemical hapten exposure. TCRdb passed the RACE reads through MiXCR, listing each CDR3 protein once. The sample lists fewer than 95,000 distinct CDR3 sequences, 10% occurring once. The time point here: patch test 1, 2 weeks after DPC sensitization. Sample treatment: therapeutic diphenylcyclopropenone sensitization with weekly scalp DPC. The sample here was whole blood, taken in connection with sensitization to the hapten diphenylcyclopropenone (DPC). These receptors were collected from a man aged 35-49 years with alopecia areata. Some clones in this sample may be carry-over from other donors' samples.

The chain combines TRBV19 with TRBJ2-1; 14 nucleotides agree with TRBD2. The CDR3 runs to 15 residues. The germline gives CDR1 LNHDA, CDR2 SQIVND (reference sequence). The V gene end was trimmed by 6 bases and the J gene end by 7 bases; junction bases not matched to a gene: 5. The CDR3 reads CASRGLAGVENEQFF. In nucleotides, the CDR3 is TGTGCCAGTAGGGGACTAGCGGGAGTGGAGAATGAGCAGTTCTTC.

There are many counts of this clonotype. The rearrangement joins TRBV20-1 to TRBJ1-6; 9 bases are shared with TRBD1. Germline V gives CDR1 DFQATT, CDR2 SNEGSKA (reference sequence). Losses at the gene ends were 0 bases for V and 7 bases for J; bases not matched to a gene: 4. The CDR3 has 15 residues. The CDR3 DNA follows: TGCAGTGCTAGAGATCGCGGGACAGGGAATTCACCCCTCCACTTT. The encoded protein is CSARDRGTGNSPLHF.

Concerning this clonotype itself: One end of the junction is discordant with germline, which a read error may explain. The chain employs TRBV6-5 and TRBJ2-1; D may match TRBD1 or TRBD2 (5 bases each). Germline V gene sequence: CDR1 MNHEY, CDR2 SVGAGI. This CDR3 spans 12 amino acids. The CDR3 DNA reads as TGTGCCAGCAGTCCTGGGACGGGGCCGAGAGTCTTC. Its protein is CASSPGTGPRVF.

This clonotype was seen a handful of times. The rearrangement uses TRBV13 and TRBJ2-7, with unresolved D. The V end was cut by 0 bases, the J end by 7 bases, with 7 bases between. Germline CDR1 reads PRHDT; CDR2 reads FYEKMQ (reference sequence). This CDR3 comprises 12 residues. The CDR3 nucleotides are TGTGCCAGCAGCTTAGGCCGGAGTGAGCAGTACGTC. It encodes CASSLGRSEQYV.

This clonotype was found once. The chain links TRBV7-3 to TRBJ2-1; D may be TRBD1 (6 bases). V lost 5 bases, J lost 9 bases, and 11 bases lay in between. The CDR3 loop spans 12 amino acids. The germline V gene has CDR1 SGHTA and CDR2 FQGTGA. CDR3 sequence reads: CASSHRDGEQFF. Written as DNA, the CDR3 is TGTGCCAGCAGCCACAGGGACGGTGAGCAGTTCTTC. The full variable domain, completed using reference TRBV7-3 and TRBJ2-1, is GAGVSQTPSNKVTEKGKYVELRCDPISGHTALYWYRQSLGQGPEFLIYFQGTGAADDSGLPNDRFFAVRPEGSVSTLKIQRTERGDSAVYLCASSHRDGEQFFGPGTRLTVL.

The gene calls are TRBV2 and TRBJ2-7; 11 nucleotides agree with TRBD2. The CDR3 spans 13 residues. With V trimmed by 6 bases and J by 7 bases, 5 bases remained unmatched. Germline V CDR1 and CDR2: SNHLY, FYNNEI. CDR3 protein: CASSQIAGGEQYV. The CDR3 DNA is TGTGCCAGCAGCCAAATAGCGGGAGGGGAGCAGTACGTC.

The V call is TRBV6-1, the J call TRBJ2-1, with 9 positions matching TRBD2. The CDR3 covers 16 residues. In germline, CDR1 is MNHNS, CDR2 SASEGT. The J segment lost 2 bases and the V segment lost 2 bases, leaving 4 bases of the junction unmatched. This CDR3 reads CASSELVAGAYNEQFF. The DNA of the CDR3 is TGTGCCAGCAGTGAATTAGTAGCGGGAGCCTACAATGAGCAGTTCTTC.

This clonotype was found a few times. The CDR3: CASSQGTSGANTGELFF. Here the CDR3 DNA reads TGCGCCAGCAGCCAAGGGACTAGCGGGGCGAACACCGGGGAGCTGTTTTTT. V is TRBV4-1 and J is TRBJ2-2; 12 bases fit TRBD2. Germline lookup yields CDR1 MGHRA and CDR2 YSYEKL. V dropped 1 base and J dropped 0; count of bases not matched to a gene: 0. The CDR3 is made up of 17 amino acids.

This clonotype was counted only a few times. This chain connects TRBV7-9 to TRBJ2-5; D is ambiguous. This CDR3 region has 13 residues. Germline V CDR1 and CDR2: SEHNR, FQNEAQ (reference sequence). Trimming shortened V by 4 bases and J by 5 bases, and 11 bases separated the two germline ends. The CDR3 loop reads CASSSSTMETQYF. Written as DNA, the CDR3 is TGTGCCAGCAGCTCCTCCACCATGGAGACCCAGTACTTC.

This clonotype was observed once. This chain joins TRBV7-9 and TRBJ2-4; D not certain. Trimming pared 5 bases from V and 8 bases from J, leaving 10 bases between. The CDR3 is 12 residues long. The germline gives CDR1 SEHNR, CDR2 FQNEAQ (reference sequence). CDR3 DNA sequence: TGTGCCAGCAGCCCCGACGCCGACATTCAGTACTTC. Translating gives CASSPDADIQYF.

This clonotype was seen many times. The chain carries TRBV10-3 and TRBJ1-2; 8 bases are shared with TRBD1. Trimming cost V 7 bases and J 3 bases; bases outside gene matches: 7. This CDR3 has 14 residues. Germline V gene lookup returns CDR1 ENHRY and CDR2 SYGVKD. This CDR3 reads CAITRPGQDYGYTF. In DNA form, the CDR3 reads TGTGCCATCACCCGACCGGGACAGGACTATGGCTACACCTTC.

This chain uses TRBV19 with TRBJ2-6; D ambiguous. CDR1 is LNHDA, CDR2 SQIVND, per germline (reference sequence). The CDR3 is 15 residues long. V dropped 4 bases and J dropped 0 bases, with 7 bases sitting between them. The CDR3 loop is CASSTSFSGANVLTF. DNA of the CDR3: TGTGCCAGTAGTACGAGCTTCTCTGGGGCCAACGTCCTGACTTTC.

Ten or more counts support this clonotype. The chain carries TRBV28 and TRBJ2-3; no firm D call. CDR1 is MDHEN, CDR2 SYDVKM, per germline. Between the trimmed V and J ends, which lost 2 bases and 4 bases, there was a span of 16 bases. This CDR3 contains 16 residues. CDR3 sequence (DNA): TGTGCCAGCAGTTTAGAGGCCATACAAAGTGCAGATACGCAGTATTTT. This translates into CASSLEAIQSADTQYF.

The CDR3 is CASSFAAAEQYV. As DNA, the CDR3 is TGTGCCAGCAGTTTTGCAGCAGCCGAGCAGTACGTC. The V call is TRBV6-6, the J call TRBJ2-7; D not resolved. Trimming removed 4 bases from V and 6 bases from J, with 10 bases in between. The CDR3 has 12 amino acids. Germline CDR1 MNHNY, CDR2 SVGAGI (reference sequence).

This clonotype was picked up a small number of times. The chain links TRBV27 to TRBJ2-1; TRBD1 matches at 8 bases. The CDR3 length is 18 residues. Germline V lookup: CDR1 MNHEY, CDR2 SMNVEV (reference sequence). V was clipped by 2 bases and J by 0 bases; unmatched bases: 9. The chain's CDR3 is CASSLISLDRGSYNEQFF. Written as DNA, the CDR3 is TGTGCCAGCAGTTTAATCTCCCTTGACAGGGGCTCCTACAATGAGCAGTTCTTC.

The gene calls are TRBV25-1 and TRBJ1-6; perhaps TRBD1 as D (6 bases). Trimming took off 4 bases at V and 0 bases at J, with 10 bases between the two ends. The CDR3 is 16 amino acids. The germline V gene has CDR1 MGHDK and CDR2 SYGVNS. CDR3: CASSATGSSYNSPLHF. Here the CDR3 DNA reads TGTGCCAGCAGTGCAACAGGGAGCTCCTATAATTCACCCCTCCACTTT. The variable domain in full, with the rest retrieved from reference TRBV25-1 and TRBJ1-6, is EADIYQTPRYLVIGTGKKITLECSQTMGHDKMYWYQQDPGMELHLIHYSYGVNSTEKGDLSSESTVSRIRTEHFPLTLESARPSHTSQYLCASSATGSSYNSPLHFGNGTRLTVT.

This clonotype was found many times. The chain's CDR3 is CSARKGRDQPQHF. The CDR3 coding sequence is TGCAGTGCTAGAAAGGGACGGGATCAGCCCCAGCATTTT. The chain combines TRBV20-1 with TRBJ1-5, with D perhaps TRBD1 (5 bases). V shed 2 bases and J shed 5 bases, with 10 bases lying between them. Looked up from germline, CDR1 is DFQATT and CDR2 is SNEGSKA (reference sequence). CDR3 length equals 13 residues.

This clonotype was seen more than once but under ten times. This rearrangement joins TRBV20-1 to TRBJ2-7; D call uncertain. Germline V CDR1 and CDR2: DFQATT, SNEGSKA (reference sequence). V lost 4 bases to trimming and J lost 3 bases, with 10 bases between them. The CDR3 contains 12 residues. CDR3 amino acids: CSATPDNYEQYF. CDR3 DNA sequence: TGCAGTGCTACGCCAGATAACTACGAGCAGTACTTC.

This clonotype was counted many times. V gene TRBV11-2 combines with J gene TRBJ1-5; D is ambiguous. Trimming took off 1 base at V and 8 bases at J, with 6 bases between the two ends. Germline CDR1 SGHAT, CDR2 FQNNGV. There are 12 residues in the CDR3. CDR3 sequence (DNA): TGTGCCAGCAGCTTAGGTGGGGAGCCCCAGCATTTT. The encoded protein is CASSLGGEPQHF.

The chain recombines TRBV29-1 with TRBJ2-3; 7 nucleotides line up with TRBD1. This CDR3 is built from 14 residues. Germline V lookup: CDR1 SQVTM, CDR2 ANQGSEA. V was pared by 6 bases and J by 2 bases, with 8 bases of the junction left unmatched. CDR3 loop: CSVRTGASTDTQYF. In DNA form, the CDR3 reads TGCAGCGTCAGAACAGGGGCCTCCACAGATACGCAGTATTTT.

This clonotype was seen a few times. The genes are TRBV6-1 and TRBJ2-5, with TRBD2 matching 11 bases. Trimming took 7 bases from V and 5 from J; bases not matched to a gene: 12. Germline V gene sequence: CDR1 MNHNS, CDR2 SASEGT. CDR3 size: 16 residues. Here the CDR3 reads CASMRLPGLAVETQYF. In DNA form, the CDR3 reads TGTGCCAGCATGAGATTACCGGGACTAGCGGTGGAGACCCAGTACTTC.

In its sample, this clonotype was seen a few times. The chain uses TRBV24-1 and TRBJ2-3; 8 bases agree with TRBD2. Trimming took 5 bases from V and 1 from J; bases not matched to a gene: 4. Per the germline V gene, CDR1 is KGHDR and CDR2 is SFDVKD. The CDR3 is made up of 15 amino acids. The CDR3 spells CATSGPAGGTDTQYF. The CDR3 DNA reads as TGTGCCACCAGTGGGCCAGCGGGAGGCACAGATACGCAGTATTTT.

In this sample, this clonotype turned up a few times. The genes are TRBV20-1 and TRBJ1-1; D gene uncertain. Germline CDR1 reads DFQATT; CDR2 reads SNEGSKA (reference sequence). CDR3 length equals 13 residues. V dropped 0 bases and J dropped 11 bases, with 16 bases sitting between them. CDR3 region: CSARDPRMVPAFF. The CDR3, as DNA: TGCAGTGCTAGAGACCCCAGGATGGTCCCGGCTTTCTTT.

This clonotype was detected only a few times. The chain recombines TRBV5-1 with TRBJ1-6, with D maybe TRBD1 (5 bases). The CDR3 consists of 15 residues. The germline V gene has CDR1 SGHRS and CDR2 YFSETQ. V was trimmed by 3 bases and J by 7 bases, leaving 14 bases between them. The CDR3, as DNA: TGCGCCAGCAGCTATGAAGCAGGGAGGAATTCACCCCTCCACTTT. It encodes CASSYEAGRNSPLHF.

CDR3 sequence: CASMAGGGNEQFF. DNA of the CDR3: TGTGCCAGTATGGCAGGGGGTGGCAATGAGCAGTTCTTC. The chain recombines TRBV19 with TRBJ2-1; 7 nucleotides align to TRBD1. CDR3 length: 13 residues. Germline CDR1 is LNHDA and CDR2 is SQIVND (reference sequence). The junction had 6 bases not matched to a gene; V was cut back by 7 bases and J by 6 bases.

This clonotype was detected many times. This rearrangement joins TRBV20-1 to TRBJ1-6; D is perhaps TRBD1 (6 bases). V gave up 6 bases and J gave up 5 bases, with 8 bases separating them. The CDR3 contains 12 residues. CDR1 and CDR2 from the germline V gene are DFQATT and SNEGSKA (reference sequence). This chain's CDR3 is CSARQDNSPLHF. The CDR3 region has the DNA TGCAGTGCGCGACAGGATAATTCACCCCTCCACTTT.

At least ten counts were recorded for this clonotype. This sequence joins TRBV20-1 and TRBJ2-3; 10 bases agree with TRBD1. This CDR3 comprises 15 residues. Germline loops: CDR1 DFQATT, CDR2 SNEGSKA (reference sequence). J was trimmed by 1 base and V by 5 bases; bases with no gene match: 6. CDR3 sequence (DNA): TGCAGTGCTGCCTCCGGGACAGGGGGCACAGATACGCAGTATTTT. Translated, it gives CSAASGTGGTDTQYF.

This clonotype has only a few counts. This sequence joins TRBV23-1 and TRBJ2-7; D possibly uses TRBD1 or TRBD2 (5 bases each). TRBV23-1 is marked as an open reading frame, function uncertain. V lost 6 bases and J lost 3, with 30 bases in between. The CDR3 covers 19 residues. The DNA for the CDR3 is TGCGCCAGCAGCCGAAAAACGCCGAACTACGTGGGACCCTTCTACGAGCAGTACGTC. Residues: CASSRKTPNYVGPFYEQYV.

The chain is built from TRBV19 and TRBJ1-4; the D is unclear. The CDR3 runs to 14 residues. Germline V gene data show CDR1 as LNHDA and CDR2 as SQIVND (reference sequence). Deletions cut 3 bases from V and 7 bases from J, with 12 bases between. The CDR3 DNA is TGTGCCAGTAGTATCGGGGAGCGGGGTGAAAAACTGTTTTTT. This codes for CASSIGERGEKLFF.

This clonotype occurred a few times. This chain joins TRBV13 and TRBJ2-6; D is possibly TRBD2 (6 bases). Trimming left V 0 bases short and J 0 bases short, with 12 bases between. Germline V gives CDR1 PRHDT, CDR2 FYEKMQ (reference sequence). The CDR3 extends over 18 amino acids. The DNA for the CDR3 is TGTGCCAGCAGCTTAGGGGCGGGACGGATCTCTGGGGCCAACGTCCTGACTTTC. Translation: CASSLGAGRISGANVLTF.